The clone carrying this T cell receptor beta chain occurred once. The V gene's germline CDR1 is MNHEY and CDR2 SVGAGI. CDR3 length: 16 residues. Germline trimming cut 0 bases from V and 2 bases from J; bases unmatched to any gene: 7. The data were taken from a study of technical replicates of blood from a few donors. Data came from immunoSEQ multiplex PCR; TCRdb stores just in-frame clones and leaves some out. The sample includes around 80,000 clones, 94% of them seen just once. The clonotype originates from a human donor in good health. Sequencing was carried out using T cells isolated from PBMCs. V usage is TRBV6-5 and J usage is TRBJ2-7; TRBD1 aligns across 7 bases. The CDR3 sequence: CASSYSMTGNPYEQYF. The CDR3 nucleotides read TGTGCCAGCAGTTACTCGATGACAGGGAACCCCTACGAGCAGTACTTC.